Presented here are 31 T cell receptor beta chains from one specimen sequenced in a study of regulatory T cells in long-lasting Graves disease. Time point defined: persistent/refractory GD, antithyroid drugs over 5 years with positive TRAb. PBMC RNA served as the TCR library source. Combining iRepertoire HTBI primers with Arm-PCR of CDR3 regions, the authors built TCR beta libraries. TCRdb processed the multiplex PCR reads anew with MiXCR; each CDR3 protein has one entry. This sample has 650,000 to 700,000 distinct CDR3 sequences, with around 32% found just once. The sample consisted of peripheral blood mononuclear cells (PBMCs), taken when the disease was refractory, from a patient treated with antithyroid drugs. These receptors originate from a female donor with Graves disease.

On this clonotype itself: This may be a read error, as it is one base from a much larger clone. The genes are TRBV11-2 and TRBJ2-7; 7 positions match TRBD2. V lost 5 bases and J lost 3; bases outside the gene matches: 10. CDR3 length: 15 amino acids. Germline CDR1 is SGHAT and CDR2 is FQNNGV. The CDR3 coding sequence is TGTGCCAGCAGCGATGGACTAGTGATATTCTACGAGCAGTACTTC. Translation gives CASSDGLVIFYEQYF. Together with reference TRBV11-2 and TRBJ2-7, the CDR3 gives the full variable domain: EAGVAQSPRYKIIEKRQSVAFWCNPISGHATLYWYQQILGQGPKLLIQFQNNGVVDDSQLPKDRFSAERLKGVDSTLKIQPAKLEDSAVYLCASSDGLVIFYEQYFGPGTRLTVT.

The table lists this clonotype with many counts. V is TRBV9 and J is TRBJ1-4; 9 bases agree with TRBD1. In germline, CDR1 is SGDLS, CDR2 YYNGEE. CDR3 size: 15 residues. The J segment lost 8 bases and the V segment lost 3 bases, leaving 8 bases of the junction unmatched. The CDR3 DNA sequence: TGTGCCAGCAGCGGAGGGGACAGGGACGACGAAAAACTGTTTTTT. Translation: CASSGGDRDDEKLFF.

As regards this clonotype: The conserved closing phenylalanine or tryptophan is absent in this CDR3, likely reflecting a read error. The chain carries TRBV20-1 and TRBJ2-7; D unclear. Germline CDR1 reads DFQATT; CDR2 reads SNEGSKA (reference sequence). The V end lost 5 bases, the J end lost 6 bases, and 11 bases lay between the germline ends. The CDR3 has 11 residues. CDR3 nucleotides: TGCAGTGCTTCGCCTTCGGCCGAGCAGTACCTC. Protein: CSASPSAEQYL.

This clonotype was seen ten or more times. J is TRBJ1-1 and V is TRBV11-2; D not resolved. CDR1 is SGHAT and CDR2 is FQNNGV in the germline V gene. Deletions cut 6 bases from V and 7 bases from J, with 15 bases between. This CDR3 has 13 amino acids. This chain's CDR3 is CASSLTPEYEAFF. CDR3 sequence (DNA): TGTGCCAGCAGTCTAACTCCGGAGTATGAAGCTTTCTTT.

This clonotype occurred a few times. J is TRBJ2-2 and V is TRBV3-1; D possibly uses TRBD1 or TRBD2 (6 bases each). The CDR3 extends over 12 amino acids. V was trimmed by 8 bases and J by 6 bases, leaving 10 bases between them. Germline CDR1 and CDR2: LGHDT and YNNKEL (reference sequence). CDR3 amino acids: CASERGAGELFF. DNA for the CDR3: TGTGCCAGCGAGAGGGGGGCCGGGGAGCTGTTTTTT.

This clonotype was seen a handful of times. The V and J genes are TRBV14 and TRBJ2-6, with D uncertain. The CDR3 sequence is 16 residues long. The germline V gene has CDR1 SGHDN and CDR2 FVKESK. Trimming removed 1 base at V and 0 bases at J, with 7 bases between. Written as DNA, the CDR3 is TGTGCCAGCAGCCAAGGGCGAAGCTCTGGGGCCAACGTCCTGACTTTC. Its translation: CASSQGRSSGANVLTF.

The rearrangement uses TRBV7-6 and TRBJ1-2; tentative D call: TRBD1 (5 bases). In germline, CDR1 is SGHVS, CDR2 FNYEAQ. V lost 1 base and J lost 1, with 16 bases in between. CDR3 length: 17 residues. CDR3 amino acids: CASSLGGGRAHNYGYTF. The CDR3 DNA is TGTGCCAGCAGCTTAGGAGGCGGCAGGGCTCATAACTATGGCTACACCTTC.

The sample holds a few counts of this clonotype. The chain combines TRBV11-3 with TRBJ2-2; possibly TRBD1 for D (5 bases). V was shortened by 1 base and J by 5 bases, with 11 bases between the two germline ends. The CDR3 extends over 15 amino acids. Per germline, CDR1 SGHNT and CDR2 YENEEA. The CDR3, as DNA: TGTGCCAGCAGCTTAGGTCAGGGCAGGACCGGGGAGCTGTTTTTT. It encodes CASSLGQGRTGELFF. Drawing the rest from reference TRBV11-3 and TRBJ2-2, the complete variable domain is EAGVVQSPRYKIIEKKQPVAFWCNPISGHNTLYWYLQNLGQGPELLIRYENEEAVDDSQLPKDRFSAERLKGVDSTLKIQPAELGDSAVYLCASSLGQGRTGELFFGEGSRLTVL.

This clonotype was seen many times. The rearrangement uses TRBV2 and TRBJ2-5; D is unresolved. V was pared by 6 bases and J by 2 bases, with 13 bases between. Germline V lookup: CDR1 SNHLY, CDR2 FYNNEI. The CDR3 is made up of 14 amino acids. DNA for the CDR3: TGTGCCAGCAGAGAGACGACGCGACAAGAGACCCAGTACTTC. It codes for CASRETTRQETQYF.

This clonotype has only a few counts. The V gene is TRBV12-3 or TRBV12-4, the J gene TRBJ2-4; 8 nucleotides align to TRBD2. Germline trimming cut 5 bases from V and 3 bases from J; bases unmatched to any gene: 9. The CDR3 runs to 16 residues. Here the CDR3 reads CASSPNLAGIKNIQYF. As DNA, the CDR3 is TGTGCCAGCAGTCCCAACTTAGCGGGGATCAAAAACATTCAGTACTTC.

The chain recombines TRBV11-2 with TRBJ2-5; D may correspond to TRBD1 or TRBD2 (6 bases each). The J call may be faulty, since TRBJ2-1 better matches the DNA end. CDR1 is SGHAT and CDR2 is FQNNGV in the germline V gene. The CDR3 totals 16 residues. The CDR3 nucleotides are TGTGCCAGCAGCGATACAGGGACTGCGGCAGGGAGTGAGCAGTTCTTC. Residues: CASSDTGTAAGSEQFF.

In this sample, this clonotype turned up a few times. The genes are TRBV12-3 or TRBV12-4 and TRBJ2-2; D not resolved. The CDR3 totals 12 residues. With 5 bases removed from V and 5 bases from J, the gap between germline ends came to 6 bases. The CDR3 DNA is TGTGCCAGCAGTCCCTCAACCGGGGAGCTGTTTTTT. This encodes CASSPSTGELFF.

This clonotype was counted a few times. CDR3 region: CASSPDRVSNYGYTF. In DNA form, the CDR3 reads TGTGCCAGCAGCCCTGACAGGGTCTCTAACTATGGCTACACCTTC. The rearrangement joins TRBV7-8 to TRBJ1-2; the match to TRBD1 covers 7 bases. Germline V gives CDR1 SGHVS, CDR2 FQNEAQ. V lost 5 bases to trimming and J lost 0 bases; unmatched junction nucleotides: 6. This CDR3 has 15 amino acids.

This clonotype was counted many times. The rearrangement uses TRBV24-1 and TRBJ2-5, with 7 bases aligning to TRBD1. Germline assignment: CDR1 KGHDR and CDR2 SFDVKD. The CDR3 covers 16 residues. V gave up 5 bases and J gave up 9 bases; unmatched junction bases: 17. The CDR3 nucleotides are TGTGCCACCAGTGCCGCCAACCCGGGACCCCAGGGGGCCCAGTACTTC. Encoded protein: CATSAANPGPQGAQYF.

The CDR3 here is CSARDLGRVGHEQYF. CDR3 bases: TGCAGTGCTAGAGATCTCGGCAGGGTCGGCCACGAGCAGTACTTC. The rearrangement joins TRBV20-1 to TRBJ2-7; tentatively, D is TRBD1 (5 bases). Germline CDR1 reads DFQATT; CDR2 reads SNEGSKA (reference sequence). This CDR3 region has 15 residues. The ends were cut back, 0 bases at V and 5 bases at J, with 17 bases in the middle.

The chain is built from TRBV11-2 and TRBJ2-1; no clear D. The CDR3 runs to 13 residues. Germline V gives CDR1 SGHAT, CDR2 FQNNGV. V dropped 1 base and J dropped 7 bases, with 8 bases sitting between them. Here the CDR3 reads CASSLVLRNEQFF. CDR3 nucleotide sequence: TGTGCCAGCAGCTTAGTGCTCCGAAATGAGCAGTTCTTC.

The genes are TRBV7-2 and TRBJ1-2, with D possibly being TRBD1 (5 bases). V was cut by 5 bases and J by 8 bases, with 21 bases left in between. This CDR3 comprises 15 residues. Germline CDR1 reads SGHTA; CDR2 reads FQGNSA. The CDR3 loop is CASSPPTTANKGYTF. DNA of the CDR3: TGTGCCAGCAGCCCGCCAACGACAGCCAACAAAGGCTACACCTTC. The whole variable domain, filled in from reference TRBV7-2 and TRBJ1-2, reads GAGVSQSPSNKVTEKGKDVELRCDPISGHTALYWYRQSLGQGLEFLIYFQGNSAPDKSGLPSDRFSAERTGGSVSTLTIQRTQQEDSAVYLCASSPPTTANKGYTFGSGTRLTVV.

Comments on this clonotype: A much larger clone lies a single base off, so this may be a read error. CDR3 in DNA: TGTTCCAGCAGCTTAGGGGCAGGCGTGAACACTGAAGCTTTCTTT. It codes for CSSSLGAGVNTEAFF. The chain recombines TRBV11-2 with TRBJ1-1, with a possible D match to TRBD1 (5 bases). Germline CDR1 reads SGHAT; CDR2 reads FQNNGV. CDR3 length: 15 amino acids.

This clonotype was recorded a few times. This chain links TRBV5-1 with TRBJ2-7; 8 bases fit TRBD2. Trimming took 4 bases from V and 0 from J; bases not matched to a gene: 12. The CDR3 spans 17 residues. CDR1 SGHRS and CDR2 YFSETQ come from the germline V gene. The CDR3: CASSPPEAGDASYEQYF. The CDR3 DNA sequence: TGCGCCAGCAGCCCCCCGGAAGCGGGAGACGCCTCCTACGAGCAGTACTTC.

The V gene is TRBV24-1, the J gene TRBJ2-7; TRBD1 matches 7 bases. The CDR3 consists of 16 residues. From germline, CDR1 is KGHDR and CDR2 SFDVKD. J was trimmed by 3 bases and V by 4 bases; bases with no gene match: 11. The CDR3 nucleotides read TGTGCCACCAGTGACGATGTCCGGGACAGCTACTACGAGCAGTACTTC. Encoded protein: CATSDDVRDSYYEQYF.

This rearrangement joins TRBV5-4 to TRBJ2-7; TRBD1 aligns across 7 bases. This CDR3 has 13 amino acids. V trimming: 2 bases; J trimming: 6 bases; junction bases outside the gene matches: 5. Germline-derived CDR1 and CDR2 are SGHNT and YYREEE (reference sequence). For the CDR3, the DNA is TGTGCCAGCAGCTTTGACAGGGTTCGCGAGCAGTACTTC. Amino acid sequence: CASSFDRVREQYF.

CDR3 sequence: CASSATSGRAAAGELFF. The CDR3 bases are TGTGCCAGCAGCGCGACTAGCGGGAGGGCCGCAGCCGGGGAGCTGTTTTTT. The chain carries TRBV11-2 and TRBJ2-2; 14 bases are shared with TRBD2. CDR1 is SGHAT and CDR2 is FQNNGV in the germline V gene. With V trimmed by 5 bases and J by 6 bases, 8 bases remained unmatched. The CDR3 loop spans 17 amino acids.

The rearrangement links TRBV2 to TRBJ1-3; perhaps TRBD1 as D (5 bases). The CDR3 length is 13 residues. V was pared by 2 bases and J by 7 bases, with 9 bases between. From germline, CDR1 is SNHLY and CDR2 FYNNEI. CDR3 bases: TGTGCCAGCAGTGAAAGACAGCGGAACACCATATATTTT. The encoded protein is CASSERQRNTIYF.

The rearrangement links TRBV27 to TRBJ2-1; 12 nucleotides line up with TRBD2. J was trimmed by 4 bases and V by 5 bases; bases with no gene match: 15. The germline CDR1 and CDR2 sequences are MNHEY and SMNVEV (reference sequence). The CDR3 length is 19 residues. As DNA, the CDR3 is TGTGCCAGCAGTCCTCTCTCGGCTAGCGGGAGGGCCTATTACAATGAGCAGTTCTTC. Amino acid sequence: CASSPLSASGRAYYNEQFF.

This clonotype was counted many times. This chain links TRBV12-3 or TRBV12-4 with TRBJ2-7; 9 bases map to TRBD1. Trimming at V came to 2 bases and at J to 7 bases, leaving 18 bases not matched to a gene. CDR3 length: 18 residues. CDR3 DNA: TGTGCCAGCAGTTTACGTCTGGGCGGGGACAGGGTAACAGGAGAGCAGTACTTC. Translating it yields CASSLRLGGDRVTGEQYF.

This clonotype was seen repeatedly, ten times or more. At one end the junction does not follow the germline gene, possibly because of a read error. The CDR3 loop reads CASSLGPRNTEAFF. The CDR3 coding sequence is TGTGCCAGCAGTTTAGGCCCACGGAACACTGAAGCTTTCTTT. V is TRBV5-1 and J is TRBJ1-1, with no clear D. Per germline, CDR1 SGHRS and CDR2 YFSETQ. The CDR3 consists of 14 residues.

At least ten counts were recorded for this clonotype. CDR3 sequence reads: CASRGSGYTF. In DNA form, the CDR3 reads TGTGCCAGCAGAGGTTCTGGCTACACCTTC. V gene TRBV12-3 or TRBV12-4 combines with J gene TRBJ1-2; D is uncertain. The CDR3 is 10 residues long. Between the trimmed V and J ends, which lost 6 bases and 7 bases, there was a span of 6 bases.

This clonotype was counted between two and nine times. This rearrangement joins TRBV5-1 to TRBJ2-7; 16 bases fit TRBD2. The CDR3 is 18 amino acids. The V gene end was trimmed by 4 bases and the J gene end by 1 base; junction bases not matched to a gene: 8. Germline V CDR1 and CDR2: SGHRS, YFSETQ. The CDR3 DNA follows: TGCGCCAGCAGCACGGGACTAGCGGGAGGGCTAATATCCTACGAGCAGTACTTC. Amino acids: CASSTGLAGGLISYEQYF.

The genes are TRBV19 and TRBJ1-1, with a tentative D call TRBD1 (5 bases). There are 13 residues in the CDR3. The V end lost 7 bases, the J end lost 1 base, and 10 bases lay between the germline ends. The germline V gene has CDR1 LNHDA and CDR2 SQIVND (reference sequence). The CDR3 loop is CASNGGWNTEAFF. In DNA form, the CDR3 reads TGTGCCAGTAACGGGGGGTGGAACACTGAAGCTTTCTTT.

This clonotype has a handful of counts. The genes are TRBV12-3 or TRBV12-4 and TRBJ2-3; D perhaps matches TRBD1 (5 bases). The CDR3 covers 16 residues. Trimming stripped 6 bases from V and 1 base from J, with 17 bases between. The CDR3 spells CASSRVTGWGTDTQYF. The CDR3 nucleotides are TGTGCCAGCAGCAGAGTAACAGGATGGGGCACAGATACGCAGTATTTT.

The gene calls are TRBV20-1 and TRBJ2-3, with 7 bases matching TRBD2. Germline assignment: CDR1 DFQATT and CDR2 SNEGSKA (reference sequence). This CDR3 has 14 residues. The trim removed 6 bases at V and 0 bases at J, leaving 6 bases unmatched. This chain's CDR3 is CSAEGGPSTDTQYF. CDR3 DNA: TGCAGTGCAGAGGGAGGGCCCAGCACAGATACGCAGTATTTT.